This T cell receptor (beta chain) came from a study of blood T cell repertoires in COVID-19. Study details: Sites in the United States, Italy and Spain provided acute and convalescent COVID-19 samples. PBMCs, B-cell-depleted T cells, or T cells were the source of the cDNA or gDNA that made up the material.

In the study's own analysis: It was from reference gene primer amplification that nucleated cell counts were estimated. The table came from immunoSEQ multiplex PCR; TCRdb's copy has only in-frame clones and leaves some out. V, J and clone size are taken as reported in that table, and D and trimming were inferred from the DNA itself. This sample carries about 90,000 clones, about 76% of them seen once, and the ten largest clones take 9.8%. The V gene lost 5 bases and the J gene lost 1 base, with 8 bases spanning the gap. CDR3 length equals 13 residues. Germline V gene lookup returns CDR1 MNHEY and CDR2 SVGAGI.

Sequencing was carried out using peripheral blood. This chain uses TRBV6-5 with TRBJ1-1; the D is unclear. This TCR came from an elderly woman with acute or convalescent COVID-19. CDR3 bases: TGTGCCAGCAGTATGGAGGGGAACACTGAAGCTTTCTTT. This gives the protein CASSMEGNTEAFF.